This T cell receptor (beta chain) was obtained from a study of shared clonotypes between healthy human individuals. The overall study: Sampling drew on donors who were two women and a few men aged 18 to 49.

Genomic DNA from each subset was divided evenly over several immunoSEQ plates. Using immunoSEQ multiplex PCR, the repertoire was profiled, and TCRdb retains in-frame clones only, with some absent. This sample has about 2.4 million clones, with around 90% found just once. General observations from the study: Sampling involved blood alone; tissue repertoires likely differ.

The CDR3 runs 15 residues. The V segment lost 5 bases and the J segment 7 bases; nucleotides outside the gene matches: 8. Germline V gene lookup returns CDR1 LNHDA and CDR2 SQIVND (reference sequence). On this clone itself: Its cognate antigen is unknown.

The receptor's source is a man between 18 and 29 years old in good health. The sequencing input was naive CD4+ T cells sorted from blood. As for subset: CD45RA+ positively selected. V is TRBV19 and J is TRBJ2-2; 9 positions agree with TRBD2. The CDR3 DNA reads as TGTGCCAGTAGTCGGGGACTAGCAGTGGGCGGGGAGCTGTTTTTT. Residues: CASSRGLAVGGELFF.